The 14 T cell receptor beta chains below were found in one sample sequenced in a study of Ad26.COV2.S vaccination and SARS-CoV-2 variants. Only in-frame clones appear in the TCRdb table, and some are missing; sequencing was by immunoSEQ multiplex PCR. Of around 170,000 clones in the sample, around 85% were seen once. The sequencing used peripheral blood, collected after recovery from COVID-19. The receptors here all came from a human donor who had recovered from COVID-19.

DNA for the CDR3: TGTGCCAGCACCTCTGCCGGGGGACGTTACAATGAGCAGTTCTTC. This sequence encodes CASTSAGGRYNEQFF. This chain joins TRBV6-5 and TRBJ2-1; maybe TRBD2 (6 bases). Trimming cost V 7 bases and J 4 bases, with 17 bases left between them. Germline V gene lookup returns CDR1 MNHEY and CDR2 SVGAGI. The CDR3 has 15 residues.

In its sample, this clone was seen once. The J gene is TRBJ2-3, the V gene TRBV13; 10 bases map to TRBD1. The V and J ends lost 5 bases and 4 bases, in that order; junction bases with no gene match: 9. This CDR3 comprises 16 residues. Germline values: CDR1 PRHDT, CDR2 FYEKMQ (reference sequence). CDR3 in amino acids: CASSPRQGAFADTQYF. The DNA of the CDR3 is TGTGCCAGCAGCCCCCGACAGGGGGCGTTTGCAGATACGCAGTATTTT.

J is TRBJ2-7 and V is TRBV7-3, with a possible D match to TRBD2 (6 bases). Between the trimmed V and J ends, which lost 3 bases and 6 bases, there was a span of 15 bases. This CDR3 spans 14 amino acids. Germline V CDR1 and CDR2: SGHTA, FQGTGA. CDR3 sequence reads: CASSFEGPGGEQYF. In DNA, the CDR3 is TGTGCCAGCAGCTTTGAGGGACCCGGGGGCGAGCAGTACTTC.

The V gene is TRBV19, the J gene TRBJ1-2; TRBD1 agrees at 7 bases. CDR3 size: 12 residues. Germline-derived CDR1 and CDR2 are LNHDA and SQIVND (reference sequence). V shed 6 bases and J 8 bases; nucleotides not matched to a gene: 6. The CDR3 DNA is TGTGCCAGTAGCCTACAGGGGAAGGGCTACACCTTC. It translates to CASSLQGKGYTF.

The V call is TRBV13, the J call TRBJ1-4, with 9 bases identical to TRBD1. After removal of 5 bases from V and 7 bases from J, the junction contained 11 bases not matched to a gene. CDR1 PRHDT and CDR2 FYEKMQ come from the germline V gene (reference sequence). The CDR3 has 16 amino acids. The CDR3 loop is CASSHGTGTGFEKLFF. The CDR3 nucleotides are TGTGCCAGCAGCCACGGGACCGGGACAGGGTTTGAAAAACTGTTTTTT.

Only one count was recorded for this clone. The chain couples TRBV5-5 to TRBJ1-1, with 9 nucleotides matching TRBD1. After removal of 4 bases from V and 1 base from J, the junction contained 5 bases not matched to a gene. The V gene's germline CDR1 is SGHKS and CDR2 YYEKEE (reference sequence). The CDR3 consists of 15 residues. The CDR3 spells CASSPGQGGNTEAFF. The CDR3 DNA reads as TGTGCCAGCAGCCCGGGACAGGGCGGGAACACTGAAGCTTTCTTT.

The rearrangement links TRBV6-5 to TRBJ1-2; maybe TRBD1 (5 bases). This CDR3 region has 16 residues. From germline, CDR1 is MNHEY and CDR2 SVGAGI. V shed 1 base and J shed 2 bases, with 14 bases lying between them. The CDR3 DNA follows: TGTGCCAGCAGTTACTTGATTGACAGAGGGAACTATGGCTACACCTTC. Residues: CASSYLIDRGNYGYTF.

This chain uses TRBV10-3 with TRBJ2-6; D is possibly TRBD1 (6 bases). This CDR3 region has 17 residues. V was pared by 8 bases and J by 0 bases, with 17 bases between. Germline CDR1 and CDR2: ENHRY and SYGVKD. Here the CDR3 DNA reads TGTGCCATCGGGGGTCCGGGACAAGCCTCTGGGGCCAACGTCCTGACTTTC. It encodes CAIGGPGQASGANVLTF.

The chain combines TRBV7-9 with TRBJ2-3; 9 bases match TRBD2. Losses at the gene ends were 7 bases for V and 0 bases for J; bases not matched to a gene: 11. Germline CDR1 is SEHNR and CDR2 is FQNEAQ (reference sequence). This CDR3 region has 17 residues. The CDR3 bases are TGTGCCAGCACCACCACCATAGCGGGGGCCAGCACAGATACGCAGTATTTT. Its protein product is CASTTTIAGASTDTQYF.

The V gene is TRBV27, the J gene TRBJ2-7; 7 bases agree with TRBD1. The germline V gene encodes CDR1 MNHEY and CDR2 SMNVEV (reference sequence). The CDR3 extends over 13 amino acids. With V trimmed by 9 bases and J by 4 bases, 9 bases remained unmatched. CDR3 in amino acids: CASSMRGPYEQYF. CDR3 bases: TGTGCCAGTTCCATGAGGGGGCCATACGAGCAGTACTTC.

The chain uses TRBV9 and TRBJ1-3; D gene unclear. V was pared by 0 bases and J by 4 bases, with 5 bases between. Looked up from germline, CDR1 is SGDLS and CDR2 is YYNGEE. The CDR3 consists of 13 residues. CDR3 DNA: TGTGCCAGCAGCGTAGCATGGGGAAACACCATATATTTT. Protein sequence: CASSVAWGNTIYF.

The chain employs TRBV30 and TRBJ2-5; D unresolved. The CDR3 consists of 11 residues. Trimming pared 2 bases from V and 1 base from J, leaving 2 bases between. Per the germline V gene, CDR1 is GTSNPN and CDR2 is SVGIG (reference sequence). The CDR3 DNA is TGTGCCTGGAGTATCCAAGAGACCCAGTACTTC. It translates to CAWSIQETQYF.

The chain links TRBV5-4 to TRBJ2-3; D uncertain. CDR1 is SGHNT and CDR2 is YYREEE in the germline V gene (reference sequence). CDR3 length: 13 amino acids. The germline V and J ends were trimmed by 0 bases and 3 bases, with 5 bases remaining between them. This chain's CDR3 is CASSLDSTDTQYF. The CDR3 DNA reads as TGTGCCAGCAGCTTGGACTCTACAGATACGCAGTATTTT. Based on the CDR3 plus reference TRBV5-4 and TRBJ2-3, the full variable domain is ETGVTQSPTHLIKTRGQQVTLRCSSQSGHNTVSWYQQALGQGPQFIFQYYREEENGRGNFPPRFSGLQFPNYSSELNVNALELDDSALYLCASSLDSTDTQYFGPGTRLTVL.

V usage is TRBV7-9 and J usage is TRBJ1-4; D is uncertain. CDR3 length: 15 amino acids. V gave up 5 bases and J gave up 4 bases, with 14 bases separating them. Germline V gives CDR1 SEHNR, CDR2 FQNEAQ (reference sequence). The CDR3 spells CASSRSVRVNEKLFF. For the CDR3, the DNA is TGTGCCAGCAGCCGATCTGTCCGGGTTAATGAAAAACTGTTTTTT.